The rows below give T cell receptor beta chains drawn from one sample of a study of untreated major depressive disorder. Using immunoSEQ multiplex PCR, the repertoire was profiled, and TCRdb retains in-frame clones only, with some absent. Seen here are 20,000 or so clones, about 89% observed once, and the top ten hold about 5%. The source material was CD4+ T cells from PBMCs. The origin of the receptors is a woman in her twenties or thirties in good health. Both conserved end residues are part of each CDR3. The D gene is left open where the match is weak. Some rows have no size entry. The others give once, few or many, or a class for an expanded clone.

V gene	D gene	clone size	CDR3 length	J gene	CDR3 protein	CDR3 DNA
TRBV10-3	-	-	16	TRBJ1-2	CAISESFVGVSYGYTF	TGTGCCATCAGTGAGTCTTTTGTGGGTGTCAGCTATGGCTACACCTTC
TRBV19	-	-	17	TRBJ1-1	CASSIVHSIGPNTEAFF	TGTGCCAGTAGTATAGTACATTCCATAGGACCGAACACTGAAGCTTTCTTT
TRBV19	TRBD1	-	14	TRBJ2-1	CASSTGQGGNEQFF	TGTGCCAGTAGTACGGGACAGGGGGGCAATGAGCAGTTCTTC
TRBV4-3	-	-	16	TRBJ1-2	CASSRGDVGTGYGYTF	TGCGCCAGCAGCCGGGGGGATGTGGGGACGGGCTATGGCTACACCTTC
TRBV6-6	-	-	13	TRBJ1-6	CASSPRVNSPLHF	TGTGCCAGCAGCCCGAGGGTTAATTCACCCCTCCACTTT
TRBV30	-	-	15	TRBJ2-7	CAWGGGAAHSYEQYF	TGTGCCTGGGGAGGGGGGGCTGCCCATTCCTACGAGCAGTACTTC
TRBV28	-	-	12	TRBJ2-7	CASSSRPSEQYF	TGTGCCAGCAGTTCCAGACCCAGCGAGCAGTACTTC
TRBV30	-	once	14	TRBJ1-2	CAWRMAGEGHGYTF	TGTGCCTGGAGGATGGCAGGGGAAGGTCATGGCTACACCTTC
TRBV28	-	-	17	TRBJ2-4	CASSLPISGLAKNIQYF	TGTGCCAGCAGTTTACCGATTAGCGGACTAGCCAAAAACATTCAGTACTTC
TRBV14	-	-	14	TRBJ2-1	CASSLQATYNEQFF	TGTGCCAGCAGCCTCCAGGCGACCTACAATGAGCAGTTCTTC
TRBV28	TRBD1	-	12	TRBJ2-2	CAGQGETGELFF	TGTGCCGGACAGGGAGAGACCGGGGAGCTGTTTTTT
TRBV4-2	-	-	15	TRBJ1-3	CASSQDPNSGNTIYF	TGTGCCAGCAGCCAAGATCCTAACTCTGGAAACACCATATATTTT
TRBV7-9	-	-	15	TRBJ2-2	CASSLRGSNTGELFF	TGTGCCAGCAGCTTACGTGGGTCCAACACCGGGGAGCTGTTTTTT
TRBV6-1	TRBD1	-	13	TRBJ2-1	CASSYRGPDEQFF	TGTGCCAGCAGCTACAGGGGGCCCGATGAGCAGTTCTTC
TRBV4-2	TRBD2	-	15	TRBJ2-5	CASSPLAGGQETQYF	TGTGCCAGCAGCCCGCTAGCGGGGGGGCAAGAGACCCAGTACTTC
TRBV6-5	-	-	15	TRBJ2-3	CASRYGAISTDTQYF	TGTGCCAGCAGATACGGGGCGATAAGCACAGATACGCAGTATTTT
TRBV19	-	-	15	TRBJ2-7	CASSIEARSSYEQYF	TGTGCCAGTAGTATCGAGGCACGTTCTAGCTACGAGCAGTACTTC
TRBV2	-	-	12	TRBJ2-1	CASSSRGNEQFF	TGTGCCAGCAGTTCTCGGGGGAATGAGCAGTTCTTC
TRBV19	-	once	14	TRBJ1-5	CASNRFYSNQPQHF	TGTGCCAGTAACAGGTTTTATAGCAATCAGCCCCAGCATTTT
TRBV19	-	few	15	TRBJ1-2	CASSPTNPTAYGDTF	TGTGCCAGTAGCCCAACGAACCCGACGGCTTATGGCGACACCTTC
TRBV4-3	TRBD1	-	18	TRBJ1-2	CASSRDRGTDYTNYGYTF	TGCGCCAGCAGCCGGGACAGGGGGACCGATTACACTAACTATGGCTACACCTTC
TRBV14	-	-	14	TRBJ1-1	CASSQGSYLTEAFF	TGTGCCAGCAGCCAAGGGAGTTACCTCACTGAAGCTTTCTTT
TRBV19	-	-	14	TRBJ2-5	CASSRAGQQETQYF	TGTGCCAGTTCTCGGGCCGGGCAGCAAGAGACCCAGTACTTC
TRBV28	TRBD1	-	16	TRBJ1-5	CASSFFRDRNSEPQHF	TGTGCCAGCAGTTTCTTTCGGGACAGGAATTCGGAGCCCCAGCATTTT
TRBV30	TRBD1	-	12	TRBJ1-1	CAWRPTGGLWFF	TGTGCCTGGAGACCCACAGGGGGACTTTGGTTCTTT
TRBV6-1	-	-	13	TRBJ2-5	CASITVKGETQYF	TGTGCCAGCATAACGGTGAAGGGAGAGACCCAGTACTTC
TRBV4-3	-	-	15	TRBJ1-2	CASSHPTARRGGYTF	TGCGCCAGCAGCCACCCGACAGCGCGCCGGGGTGGCTACACCTTC
TRBV2	TRBD2	-	17	TRBJ2-5	CASSEGGSGGTQETQYF	TGTGCCAGCAGTGAAGGGGGAAGCGGGGGCACGCAAGAGACCCAGTACTTC
TRBV10-1	-	-	14	TRBJ1-1	CASYQGGVNTEAFF	TGCGCCAGCTACCAAGGGGGAGTGAACACTGAAGCTTTCTTT
TRBV7-2	TRBD1	-	14	TRBJ1-2	CASSPDRGNYGYTF	TGTGCCAGCAGCCCCGACAGGGGTAACTATGGCTACACCTTC
TRBV9	-	few	15	TRBJ1-6	CASSAGLGGGSPLHF	TGTGCCAGCAGCGCAGGGTTGGGAGGTGGATCACCCCTCCACTTT
TRBV5-4	-	-	12	TRBJ1-5	CASSVDNQPQHF	TGTGCCAGCAGCGTAGATAATCAGCCCCAGCATTTT
TRBV5-1	TRBD1	-	13	TRBJ1-4	CASSPGTAEKLFF	TGCGCCAGCAGCCCAGGGACAGCCGAAAAACTGTTTTTT
TRBV7-2	-	-	16	TRBJ1-6	CASSVTGFPQNSPLHF	TGTGCCAGCAGCGTCACAGGGTTTCCCCAGAATTCACCCCTCCACTTT
TRBV5-6	TRBD2	-	15	TRBJ2-7	CASSFFGTSEYEQYF	TGTGCCAGCAGCTTTTTCGGGACTAGCGAGTACGAGCAGTACTTC